This TCR beta chain was recorded in a study of beta chain features in type 1 diabetes. The CDR3 is made up of 10 amino acids. Germline CDR1 SGHTA, CDR2 FQGNSA. V trimming: 11 bases; J trimming: 4 bases; junction bases outside the gene matches: 1. The whole isolated RNA underwent reverse transcription, so sequencing captured expressed TCRB transcripts. Profiled with immunoSEQ multiplex PCR; TCRdb holds only in-frame clones, not every one. The sample yields 120,000 to 150,000 clones, around 50% seen once. Specimen: Tregs from blood. The chain carries TRBV7-2 and TRBJ2-5; 7 bases agree with TRBD1. The TCR was taken from a man aged 18 to 30 in good health. In nucleotides, the CDR3 is TGTGCCCCAGGGGGAGAGACCCAGTACTTC. Translation: CAPGGETQYF. Looking up the rest from reference TRBV7-2 and TRBJ2-5 gives the full variable domain: GAGVSQSPSNKVTEKGKDVELRCDPISGHTALYWYRQSLGQGLEFLIYFQGNSAPDKSGLPSDRFSAERTGGSVSTLTIQRTQQEDSAVYLCAPGGETQYFGPGTRLLVL.